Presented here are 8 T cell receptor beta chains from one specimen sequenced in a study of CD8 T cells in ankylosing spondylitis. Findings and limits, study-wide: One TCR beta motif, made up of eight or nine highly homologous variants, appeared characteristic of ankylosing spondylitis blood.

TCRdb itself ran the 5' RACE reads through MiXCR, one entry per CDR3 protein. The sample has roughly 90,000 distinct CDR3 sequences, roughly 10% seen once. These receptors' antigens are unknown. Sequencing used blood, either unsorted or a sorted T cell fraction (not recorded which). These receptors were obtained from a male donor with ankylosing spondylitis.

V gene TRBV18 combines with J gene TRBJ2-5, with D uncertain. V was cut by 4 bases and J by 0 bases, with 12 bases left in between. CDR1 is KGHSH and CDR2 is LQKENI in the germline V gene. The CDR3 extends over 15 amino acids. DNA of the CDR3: TGTGCCAGCTCACAAGGATGGACCGACCAAGAGACCCAGTACTTC. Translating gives CASSQGWTDQETQYF.

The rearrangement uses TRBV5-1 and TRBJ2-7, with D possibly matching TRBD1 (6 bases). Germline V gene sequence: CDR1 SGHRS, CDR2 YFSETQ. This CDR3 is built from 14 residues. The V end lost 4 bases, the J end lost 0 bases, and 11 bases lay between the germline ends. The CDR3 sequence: CASSIGGFSYEQYF. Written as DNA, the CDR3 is TGCGCCAGCAGCATAGGGGGTTTCTCCTACGAGCAGTACTTC.

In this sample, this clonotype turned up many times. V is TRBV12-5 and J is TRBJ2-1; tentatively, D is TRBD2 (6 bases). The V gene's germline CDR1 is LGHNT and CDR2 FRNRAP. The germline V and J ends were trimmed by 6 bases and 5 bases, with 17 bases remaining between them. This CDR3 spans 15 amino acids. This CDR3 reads CASGLTSGLHNEQFF. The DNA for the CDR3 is TGTGCTAGTGGATTAACCTCGGGACTCCACAATGAGCAGTTCTTC.

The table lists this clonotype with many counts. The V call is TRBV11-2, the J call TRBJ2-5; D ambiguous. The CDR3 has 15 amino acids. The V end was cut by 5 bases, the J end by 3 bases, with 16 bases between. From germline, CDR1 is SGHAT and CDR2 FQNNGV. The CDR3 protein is CASSPGVSKKETQYF. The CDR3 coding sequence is TGTGCCAGCAGCCCTGGGGTGTCTAAAAAAGAGACCCAGTACTTC.

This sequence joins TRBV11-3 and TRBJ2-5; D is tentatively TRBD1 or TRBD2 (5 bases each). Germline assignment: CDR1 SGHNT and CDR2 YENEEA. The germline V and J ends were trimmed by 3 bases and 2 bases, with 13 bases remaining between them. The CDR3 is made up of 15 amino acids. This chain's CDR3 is CASSLVPEGQETQYF. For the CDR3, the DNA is TGTGCCAGCAGCTTGGTACCAGAGGGGCAAGAGACCCAGTACTTC.

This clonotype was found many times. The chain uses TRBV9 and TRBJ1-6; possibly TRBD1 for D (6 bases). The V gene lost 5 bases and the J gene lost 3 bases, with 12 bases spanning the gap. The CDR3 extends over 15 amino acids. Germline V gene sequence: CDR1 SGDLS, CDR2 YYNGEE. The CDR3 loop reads CASSGGGFYNSPLHF. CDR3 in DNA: TGTGCCAGCAGTGGAGGGGGGTTCTATAATTCACCCCTCCACTTT.

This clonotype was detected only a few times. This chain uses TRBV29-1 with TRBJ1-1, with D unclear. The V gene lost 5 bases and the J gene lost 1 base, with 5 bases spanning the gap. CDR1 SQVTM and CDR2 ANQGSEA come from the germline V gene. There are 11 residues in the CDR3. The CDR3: CSVPGNTEAFF. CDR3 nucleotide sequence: TGCAGCGTTCCTGGGAACACTGAAGCTTTCTTT.

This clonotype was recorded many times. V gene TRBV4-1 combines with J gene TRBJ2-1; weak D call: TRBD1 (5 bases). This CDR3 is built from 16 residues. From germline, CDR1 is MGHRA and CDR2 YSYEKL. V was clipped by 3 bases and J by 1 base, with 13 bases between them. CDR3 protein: CASSQAPGPSYNEQFF. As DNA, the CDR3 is TGCGCCAGCAGCCAGGCTCCAGGGCCGTCCTACAATGAGCAGTTCTTC.